This TCR beta chain derives from a study of shared clonotypes between healthy human individuals. V lost 6 bases, J lost 2 bases, and 6 bases lay in between. CDR3 length equals 12 residues. CDR1 and CDR2 (germline): SNHLY, FYNNEI. The method was immunoSEQ multiplex PCR; TCRdb's version includes in-frame clones alone and lacks a portion of them. The sample shows about 180,000 clones, about 93% of them seen only once. Sequencing was performed on naive CD4+ T cells sorted from blood. The subset is: CD45RA+ positively selected. The V and J genes are TRBV2 and TRBJ2-3; D uncertain. This TCR was sampled from a woman aged 30 to 39 in good health. CDR3 bases: TGTGCCAGCAGAAAAGACACAGATACGCAGTATTTT. Its protein is CASRKDTDTQYF.